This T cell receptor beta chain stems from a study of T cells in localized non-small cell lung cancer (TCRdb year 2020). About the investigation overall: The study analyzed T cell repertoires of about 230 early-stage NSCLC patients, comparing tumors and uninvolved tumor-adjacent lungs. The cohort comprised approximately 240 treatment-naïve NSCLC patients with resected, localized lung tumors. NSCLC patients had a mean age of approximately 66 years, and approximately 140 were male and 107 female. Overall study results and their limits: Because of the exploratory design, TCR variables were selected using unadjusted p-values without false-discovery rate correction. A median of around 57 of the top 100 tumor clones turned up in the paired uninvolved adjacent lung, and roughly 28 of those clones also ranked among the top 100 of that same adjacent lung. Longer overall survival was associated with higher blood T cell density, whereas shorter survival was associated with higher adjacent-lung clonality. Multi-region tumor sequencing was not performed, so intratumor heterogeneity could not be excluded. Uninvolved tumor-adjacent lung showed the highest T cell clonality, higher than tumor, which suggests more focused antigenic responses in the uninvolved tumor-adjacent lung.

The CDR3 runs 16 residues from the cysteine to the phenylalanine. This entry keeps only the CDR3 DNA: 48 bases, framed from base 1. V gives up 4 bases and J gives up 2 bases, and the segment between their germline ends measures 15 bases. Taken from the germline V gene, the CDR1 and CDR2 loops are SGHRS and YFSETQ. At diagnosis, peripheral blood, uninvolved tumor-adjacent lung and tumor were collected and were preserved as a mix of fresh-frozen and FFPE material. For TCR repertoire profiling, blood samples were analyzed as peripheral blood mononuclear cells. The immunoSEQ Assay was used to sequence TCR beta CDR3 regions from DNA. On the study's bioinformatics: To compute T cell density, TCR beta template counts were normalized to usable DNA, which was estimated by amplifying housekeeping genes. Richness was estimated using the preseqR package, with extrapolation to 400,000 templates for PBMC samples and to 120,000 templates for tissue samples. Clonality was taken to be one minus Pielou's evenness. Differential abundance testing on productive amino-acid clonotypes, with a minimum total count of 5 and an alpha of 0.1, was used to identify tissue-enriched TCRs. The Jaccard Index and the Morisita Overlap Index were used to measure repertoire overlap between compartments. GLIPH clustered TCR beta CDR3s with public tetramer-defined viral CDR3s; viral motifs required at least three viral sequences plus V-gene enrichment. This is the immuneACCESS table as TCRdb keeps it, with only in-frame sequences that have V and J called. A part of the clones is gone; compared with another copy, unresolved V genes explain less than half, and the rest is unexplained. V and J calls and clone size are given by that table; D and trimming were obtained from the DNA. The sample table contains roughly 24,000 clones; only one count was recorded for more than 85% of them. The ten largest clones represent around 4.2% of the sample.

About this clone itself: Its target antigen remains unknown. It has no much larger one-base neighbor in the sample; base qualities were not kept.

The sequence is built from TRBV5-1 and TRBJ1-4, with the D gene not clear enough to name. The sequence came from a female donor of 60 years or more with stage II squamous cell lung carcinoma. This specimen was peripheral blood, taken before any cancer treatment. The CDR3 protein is CASSPAGGGTNEKLFF. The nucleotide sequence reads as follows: TGCGCCAGCAGCCCAGCGGGCGGCGGGACTAATGAAAAACTGTTTTTT.